Each of the 5 T cell receptor beta chains below was sequenced from the same sample in a study of cytomegalovirus exposure and HLA in healthy donors. The PCR ran on 60 Vbeta and 13 Jbeta primers. Repertoires were generated with immunoSEQ multiplex PCR, while TCRdb's copy carries only in-frame clones and drops some. The sample consists of 100,000 to 140,000 clones, 81% of them appearing once. The sequencing input was PBMCs. The receptors here all came from a man aged 30-40 years in good health and CMV-seronegative.

V is TRBV7-8 and J is TRBJ2-7, with 11 bases identical to TRBD2. V was clipped by 1 base and J by 3 bases; unmatched bases: 5. The CDR3 totals 16 residues. In germline, CDR1 is SGHVS, CDR2 FQNEAQ. This chain's CDR3 is CASSLGGLAEYYEQYF. The CDR3 coding sequence is TGTGCCAGCAGCTTAGGGGGACTAGCGGAATACTACGAGCAGTACTTC.

V gene TRBV6-1 combines with J gene TRBJ2-1; TRBD2 aligns across 12 bases. With 5 bases clipped from V and 5 bases from J, the junction kept 4 bases outside the gene matches. The CDR3 has 15 residues. Germline V gene sequence: CDR1 MNHNS, CDR2 SASEGT. CDR3 nucleotide sequence: TGTGCCAGCAGTCGAGGACTAGCGGGAAACAATGAGCAGTTCTTC. Residues: CASSRGLAGNNEQFF.

This clone was seen once. The chain joins TRBV14 to TRBJ1-2; 7 bases agree with TRBD1. Germline V gene lookup returns CDR1 SGHDN and CDR2 FVKESK. This CDR3 contains 15 residues. With 3 bases clipped from V and 2 bases from J, the junction kept 6 bases outside the gene matches. CDR3: CASSHIGQENYGYTF. CDR3 DNA: TGTGCCAGCAGCCACATAGGACAGGAAAACTATGGCTACACCTTC.

The chain combines TRBV7-2 with TRBJ2-7; 11 nucleotides agree with TRBD2. V trimming: 5 bases; J trimming: 4 bases; junction bases outside the gene matches: 7. CDR1 and CDR2 from the germline V gene are SGHTA and FQGNSA. The CDR3 runs 15 residues. CDR3 coding DNA: TGTGCCAGCAGCGAGTCCGGGACTAGCGGATACGAGCAGTACTTC. This encodes CASSESGTSGYEQYF.

The chain uses TRBV29-1 and TRBJ2-7; 9 bases line up with TRBD1. CDR1 SQVTM and CDR2 ANQGSEA come from the germline V gene. J gave up 7 bases and V 4 bases, and 5 bases lay outside the gene matches. The CDR3 totals 12 residues. The CDR3 loop reads CSVGDRVGEQYF. CDR3 DNA: TGCAGCGTTGGGGACAGGGTGGGAGAGCAGTACTTC.